The entry below gives a single T cell receptor (beta chain) sequence along with its context. The libraries were made with immunoSEQ v3. The repertoire was sequenced with immunoSEQ multiplex PCR; TCRdb's copy has only in-frame clones and lacks some. The sample records about 60,000 clones, about two thirds being singletons. This sample stems from a study of TIL therapy for anti-PD-1-resistant metastatic lung cancer. The time point denotes: pre-treatment sample, taken before nivolumab and TIL therapy. The CDR3 covers 12 residues. The germline V gene has CDR1 SEHNR and CDR2 FQNEAQ (reference sequence). Trimming removed 3 bases at V and 7 bases at J, with 10 bases between.

The V and J genes are TRBV7-9 and TRBJ2-7; possible D gene TRBD2, 5 bases. The sequences come from blood, collected at baseline. The TCR comes from a person between 25 and 79 years old with non-small cell lung cancer. The CDR3 loop reads CASSFGVSEQYF. The CDR3 DNA reads TGTGCCAGCAGCTTCGGGGTCTCTGAGCAGTACTTC.